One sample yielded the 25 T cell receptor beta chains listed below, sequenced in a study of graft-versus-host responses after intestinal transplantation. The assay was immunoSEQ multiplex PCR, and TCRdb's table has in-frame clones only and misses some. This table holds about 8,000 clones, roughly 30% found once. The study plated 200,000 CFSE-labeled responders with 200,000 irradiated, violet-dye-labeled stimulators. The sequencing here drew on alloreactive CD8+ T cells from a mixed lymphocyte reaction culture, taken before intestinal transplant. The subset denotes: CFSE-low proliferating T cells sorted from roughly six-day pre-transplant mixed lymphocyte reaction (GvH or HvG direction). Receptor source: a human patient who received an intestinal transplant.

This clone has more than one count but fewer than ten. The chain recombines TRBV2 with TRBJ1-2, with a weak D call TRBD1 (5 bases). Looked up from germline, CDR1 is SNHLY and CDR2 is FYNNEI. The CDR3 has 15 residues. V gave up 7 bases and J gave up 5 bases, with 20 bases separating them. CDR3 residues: CASKVQGRVIYGYTF. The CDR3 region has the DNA TGTGCCAGCAAAGTCCAGGGAAGGGTTATTTATGGCTACACCTTC.

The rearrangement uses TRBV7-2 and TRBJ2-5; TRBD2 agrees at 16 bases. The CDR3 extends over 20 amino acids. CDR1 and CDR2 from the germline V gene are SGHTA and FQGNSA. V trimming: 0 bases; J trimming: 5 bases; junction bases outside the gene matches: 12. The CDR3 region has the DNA TGTGCCAGCAGCTTAGCTAAGCCGGGACTAGCGGGGGGGGCTTTGGAGACCCAGTACTTC. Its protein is CASSLAKPGLAGGALETQYF.

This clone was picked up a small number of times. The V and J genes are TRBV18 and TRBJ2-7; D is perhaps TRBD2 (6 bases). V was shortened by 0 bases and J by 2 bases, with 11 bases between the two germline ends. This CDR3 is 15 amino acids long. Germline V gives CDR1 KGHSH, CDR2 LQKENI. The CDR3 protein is CASSPPSGLPYEQYF. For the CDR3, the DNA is TGTGCCAGCTCACCACCGTCTGGACTACCCTACGAGCAGTACTTC. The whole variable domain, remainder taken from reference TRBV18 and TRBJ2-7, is NAGVMQNPRHLVRRRGQEARLRCSPMKGHSHVYWYRQLPEEGLKFMVYLQKENIIDESGMPKERFSAEFPKEGPSILRIQQVVRGDSAAYFCASSPPSGLPYEQYFGPGTRLTVT.

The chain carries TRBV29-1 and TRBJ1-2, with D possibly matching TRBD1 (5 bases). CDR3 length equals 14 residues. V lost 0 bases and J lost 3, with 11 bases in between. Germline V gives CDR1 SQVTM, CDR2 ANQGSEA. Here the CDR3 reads CSVEDPGVDYGYTF. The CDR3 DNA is TGCAGCGTTGAAGATCCGGGGGTGGACTATGGCTACACCTTC.

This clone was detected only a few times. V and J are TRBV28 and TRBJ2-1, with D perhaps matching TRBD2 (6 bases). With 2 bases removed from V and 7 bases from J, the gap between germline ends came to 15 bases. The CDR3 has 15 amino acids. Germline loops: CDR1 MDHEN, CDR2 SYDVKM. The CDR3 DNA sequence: TGTGCCAGCAGTTTAGAGACTAGTGGTAAGAATGAGCAGTTCTTC. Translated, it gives CASSLETSGKNEQFF.

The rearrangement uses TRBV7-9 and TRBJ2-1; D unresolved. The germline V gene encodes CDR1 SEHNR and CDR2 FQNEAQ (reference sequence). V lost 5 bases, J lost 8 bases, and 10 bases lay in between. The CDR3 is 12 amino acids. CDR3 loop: CASSPSVDEQFF. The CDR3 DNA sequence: TGTGCCAGCAGCCCTTCGGTGGATGAGCAGTTCTTC. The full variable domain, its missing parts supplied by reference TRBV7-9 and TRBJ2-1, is DTGVSQNPRHKITKRGQNVTFRCDPISEHNRLYWYRQTLGQGPEFLTYFQNEAQLEKSRLLSDRFSAERPKGSFSTLEIQRTEQGDSAMYLCASSPSVDEQFFGPGTRLTVL.

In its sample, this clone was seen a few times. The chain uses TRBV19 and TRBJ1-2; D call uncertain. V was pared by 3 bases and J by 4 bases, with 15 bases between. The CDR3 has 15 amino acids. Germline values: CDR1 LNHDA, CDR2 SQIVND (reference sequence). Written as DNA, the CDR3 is TGTGCCAGTAGTATCACGTCAGGAGGAAGCTATGGCTACACCTTC. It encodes CASSITSGGSYGYTF.

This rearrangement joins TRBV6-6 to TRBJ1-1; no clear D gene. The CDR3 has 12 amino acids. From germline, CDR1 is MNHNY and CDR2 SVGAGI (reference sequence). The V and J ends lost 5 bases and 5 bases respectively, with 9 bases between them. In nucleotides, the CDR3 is TGTGCCAGCAGTCCCCCGGGGACTGAAGCTTTCTTT. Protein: CASSPPGTEAFF.

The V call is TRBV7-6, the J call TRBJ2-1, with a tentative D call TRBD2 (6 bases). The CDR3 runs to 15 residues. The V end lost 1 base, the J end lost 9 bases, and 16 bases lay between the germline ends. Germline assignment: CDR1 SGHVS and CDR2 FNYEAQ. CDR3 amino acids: CASSLGRSEGGEQFF. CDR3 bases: TGTGCCAGCAGCTTAGGACGTTCGGAGGGCGGTGAGCAGTTCTTC. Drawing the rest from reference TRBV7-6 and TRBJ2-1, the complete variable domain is GAGVSQSPRYKVTKRGQDVALRCDPISGHVSLYWYRQALGQGPEFLTYFNYEAQQDKSGLPNDRFSAERPEGSISTLTIQRTEQRDSAMYRCASSLGRSEGGEQFFGPGTRLTVL.

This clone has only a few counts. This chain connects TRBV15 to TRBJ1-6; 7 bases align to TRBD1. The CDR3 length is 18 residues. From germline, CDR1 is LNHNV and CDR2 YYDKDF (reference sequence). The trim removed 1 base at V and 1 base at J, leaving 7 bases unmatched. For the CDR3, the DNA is TGTGCCACCAGCAGAGCCGACAGGGCCAGTTCCTATAATTCACCCCTCCACTTT. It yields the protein CATSRADRASSYNSPLHF.

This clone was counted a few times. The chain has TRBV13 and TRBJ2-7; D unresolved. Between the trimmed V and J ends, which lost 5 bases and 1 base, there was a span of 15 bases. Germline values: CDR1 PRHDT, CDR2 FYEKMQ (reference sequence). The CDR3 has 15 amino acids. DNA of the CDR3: TGTGCCAGCAGCCATCTAGTGGGTATATCCTACGAGCAGTACTTC. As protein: CASSHLVGISYEQYF.

For the CDR3, the DNA is TGTGCCAGCAGTTCGGCGGATTATGGCTACACCTTC. It yields the protein CASSSADYGYTF. This rearrangement joins TRBV7-9 to TRBJ1-2; D gene ambiguous. In germline, CDR1 is SEHNR, CDR2 FQNEAQ (reference sequence). V shed 6 bases and J shed 5 bases, with 10 bases lying between them. CDR3 length equals 12 residues. Full variable domain (missing parts from reference TRBV7-9 and TRBJ1-2): DTGVSQNPRHKITKRGQNVTFRCDPISEHNRLYWYRQTLGQGPEFLTYFQNEAQLEKSRLLSDRFSAERPKGSFSTLEIQRTEQGDSAMYLCASSSADYGYTFGSGTRLTVV.

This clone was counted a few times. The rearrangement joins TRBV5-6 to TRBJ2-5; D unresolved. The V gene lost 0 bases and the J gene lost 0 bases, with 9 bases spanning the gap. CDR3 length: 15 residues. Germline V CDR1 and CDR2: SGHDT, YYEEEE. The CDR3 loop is CASSLAPRYQETQYF. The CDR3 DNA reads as TGTGCCAGCAGCTTGGCCCCTCGGTACCAAGAGACCCAGTACTTC.

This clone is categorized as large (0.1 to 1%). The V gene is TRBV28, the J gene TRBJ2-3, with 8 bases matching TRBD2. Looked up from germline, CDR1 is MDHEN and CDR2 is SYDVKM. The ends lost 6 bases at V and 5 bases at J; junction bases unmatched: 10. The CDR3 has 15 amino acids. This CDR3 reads CASRGTGGPVDTQYF. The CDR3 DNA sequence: TGTGCCAGCAGGGGCACGGGAGGGCCGGTAGATACGCAGTATTTT.

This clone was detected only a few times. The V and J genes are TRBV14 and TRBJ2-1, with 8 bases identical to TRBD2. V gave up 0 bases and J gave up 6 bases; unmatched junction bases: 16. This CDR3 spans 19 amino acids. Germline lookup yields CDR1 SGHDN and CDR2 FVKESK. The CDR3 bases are TGTGCCAGCAGCCAAGATTTTTTGGTTCGTCGGGGGGGGCTCAATGAGCAGTTCTTC. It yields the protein CASSQDFLVRRGGLNEQFF.

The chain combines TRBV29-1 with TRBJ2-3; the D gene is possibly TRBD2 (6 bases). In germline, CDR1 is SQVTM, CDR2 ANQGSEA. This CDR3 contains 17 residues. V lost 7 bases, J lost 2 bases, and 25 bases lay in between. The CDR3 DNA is TGCAGCGCAGCAGGAGTCCGTCGGGGGAAAAACACAGATACGCAGTATTTT. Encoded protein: CSAAGVRRGKNTDTQYF.

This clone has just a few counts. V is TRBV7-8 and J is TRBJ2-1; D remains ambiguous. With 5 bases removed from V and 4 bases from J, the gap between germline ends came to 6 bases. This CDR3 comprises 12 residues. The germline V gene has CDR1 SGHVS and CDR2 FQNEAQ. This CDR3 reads CASSPLYNEQFF. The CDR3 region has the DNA TGTGCCAGCAGCCCCCTTTACAATGAGCAGTTCTTC.

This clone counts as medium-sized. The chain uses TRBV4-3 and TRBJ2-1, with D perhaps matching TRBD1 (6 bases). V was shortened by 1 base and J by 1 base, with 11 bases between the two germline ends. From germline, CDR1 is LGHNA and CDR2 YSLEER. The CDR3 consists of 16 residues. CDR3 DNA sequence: TGCGCCAGCAGCCAAGTGGGACATACTTCCTACAATGAGCAGTTCTTC. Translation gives CASSQVGHTSYNEQFF.

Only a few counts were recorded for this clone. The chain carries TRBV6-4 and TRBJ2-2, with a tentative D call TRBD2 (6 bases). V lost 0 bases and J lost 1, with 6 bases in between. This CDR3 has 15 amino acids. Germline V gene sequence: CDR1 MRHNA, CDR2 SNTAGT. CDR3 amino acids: CASSDSSGNTGELFF. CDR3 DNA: TGTGCCAGCAGTGACTCTAGCGGGAACACCGGGGAGCTGTTTTTT.

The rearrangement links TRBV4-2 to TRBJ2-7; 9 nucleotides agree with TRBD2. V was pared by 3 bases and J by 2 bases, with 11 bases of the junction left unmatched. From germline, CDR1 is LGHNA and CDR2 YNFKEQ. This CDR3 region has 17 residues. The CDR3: CASSQVISSGAPYEQYF. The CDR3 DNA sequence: TGTGCCAGCAGCCAGGTTATATCTAGCGGGGCGCCCTACGAGCAGTACTTC.

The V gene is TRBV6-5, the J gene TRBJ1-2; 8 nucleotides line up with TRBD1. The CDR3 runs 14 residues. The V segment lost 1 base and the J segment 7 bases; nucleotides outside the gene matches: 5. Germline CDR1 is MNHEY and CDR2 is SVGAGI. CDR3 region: CASSYFGQGGGYTF. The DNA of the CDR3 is TGTGCCAGCAGTTACTTCGGACAGGGCGGTGGCTACACCTTC.

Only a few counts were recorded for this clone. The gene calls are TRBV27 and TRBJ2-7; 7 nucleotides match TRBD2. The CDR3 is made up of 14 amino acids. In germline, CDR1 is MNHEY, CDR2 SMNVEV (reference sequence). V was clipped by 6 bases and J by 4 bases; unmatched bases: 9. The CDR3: CASRRLGGSYEQYF. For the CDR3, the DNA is TGTGCCAGCAGAAGGTTGGGGGGGTCTTACGAGCAGTACTTC.

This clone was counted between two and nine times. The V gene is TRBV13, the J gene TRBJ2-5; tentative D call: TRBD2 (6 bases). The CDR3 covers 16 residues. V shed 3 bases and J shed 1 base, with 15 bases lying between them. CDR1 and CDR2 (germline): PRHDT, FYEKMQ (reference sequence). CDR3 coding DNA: TGTGCCAGCAGCTTGAGCCTTTTGCGGGGCCAAGAGACCCAGTACTTC. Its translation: CASSLSLLRGQETQYF.

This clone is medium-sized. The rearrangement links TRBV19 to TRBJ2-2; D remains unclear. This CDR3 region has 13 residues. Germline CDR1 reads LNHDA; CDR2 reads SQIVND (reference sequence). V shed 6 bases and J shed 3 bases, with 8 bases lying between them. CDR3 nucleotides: TGTGCCAGTAGCGGGTCGTACACCGGGGAGCTGTTTTTT. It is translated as CASSGSYTGELFF.

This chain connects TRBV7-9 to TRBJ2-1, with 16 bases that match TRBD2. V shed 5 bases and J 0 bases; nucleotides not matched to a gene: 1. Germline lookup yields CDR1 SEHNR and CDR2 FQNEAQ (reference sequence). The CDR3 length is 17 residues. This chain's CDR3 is CASSGTSGRGSYNEQFF. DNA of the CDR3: TGTGCCAGCAGCGGGACTAGCGGGAGGGGCTCCTACAATGAGCAGTTCTTC.